The clone carrying this T cell receptor beta chain is a singleton in its sample. The data were taken from a study of blood T cell repertoires in COVID-19. Produced via immunoSEQ multiplex PCR; TCRdb's table is partial and in-frame only. Altogether more than 200,000 clones are present, 70% to 90% being singletons, with the ten largest covering roughly 6%. CDR1 and CDR2 from the germline V gene are LNHDA and SQIVND (reference sequence). Trimming left V 7 bases short and J 1 base short, with 10 bases between. The CDR3 runs 14 residues. The chain recombines TRBV19 with TRBJ2-2; D is uncertain. The material sequenced was peripheral blood. The receptor was isolated from a woman in her twenties or thirties with COVID-19, enrolled during active disease. In nucleotides, the CDR3 is TGTGCCAGTACTTTTGGCAGGAACACCGGGGAGCTGTTTTTT. Its translation: CASTFGRNTGELFF.